Described below is a single TCR beta chain sequence and its context. A single count supports this clone. The antigen it binds to is not known. Base qualities are not at hand, and no much larger clone is one base apart. The germline V gene specifies SQVTM as CDR1 and ANQGSEA as CDR2. Taken from cysteine to phenylalanine, the CDR3 has 15 residues. The DNA shown is the 45-base CDR3, in frame from base 1. After removal of 5 bases from V and 2 bases from J, the junction retains 10 bases not matched to a gene. The collaborating institutions used their own protocols to collect whole blood in K2EDTA tubes. For TCRbeta analysis, collaborators shipped samples in one of three forms: frozen whole blood, isolated PBMCs, or DNA extracted from either of those sample types. The immunoSEQ Assay, a bias-controlled multiplex PCR, was used to amplify TCRbeta CDR3 regions from genomic DNA. On the study's bioinformatics: Nucleated cell counts per sample were estimated from amplification of reference gene primers within the assay. Sequence reads were collapsed and filtered to measure the absolute abundance of every unique TCRbeta CDR3 rearrangement. For each sample, productive Simpson clonality was calculated as the square root of Simpson's diversity index over productive rearrangements. TCRdb re-hosts the immuneACCESS table, in-frame sequences only. Its copies lack some clones; in the studies checked, an unresolved V gene accounts for under half of them, and the cause for the rest is not known. V and J calls and clone size are copied from that table; D and trimming were computed from the DNA. Present in this sample are about 70,000 clones, approximately 77% of which were seen just once. The ten largest clones take up approximately 0.8% of the sample.

The data belong to a study of blood T cell repertoires in COVID-19 (dated by TCRdb to the early 2020s). Looking at the study overall: Samples covering the acute and convalescent phases of COVID-19 were provided by collaborators in the United States, Italy and Spain. Where available, HLA class I and class II types were taken from metadata supplied by the sample provider and were not determined by assay-based typing. The material from the prospective study consisted of cDNA or gDNA derived from T cells, B-cell-depleted T cells, or PBMCs. Nearly every sample came with metadata listing a de-identified subject ID, COVID-19 status, age in years and sex. The samples were drawn from two sources: the first 160 participants of the ongoing ImmuneRACE study, and approximately 1,300 subjects contributed by 6 global collaborators. The repertoires were made available in a free public database intended to serve as a resource for research on the immune response to SARS-CoV-2. The dataset comprised deeply sampled blood TCRbeta repertoires from subjects exposed to, actively infected with, or recovered from COVID-19. On the study overall, not on this receptor specifically: The quantity of clinical and demographic metadata differed by source and by participant and was supplied without curation.

Material for sequencing was peripheral blood. The sequence was obtained from a woman in her 70s with acute or convalescent COVID-19. Here the chain combines TRBV29-1 and TRBJ2-7; 9 nucleotides in the junction match TRBD1. The CDR3 protein: CSVSYRGLSTYEQYF. The sequence in DNA is TGCAGCGTTTCCTACAGGGGGCTTTCAACCTACGAGCAGTACTTC.